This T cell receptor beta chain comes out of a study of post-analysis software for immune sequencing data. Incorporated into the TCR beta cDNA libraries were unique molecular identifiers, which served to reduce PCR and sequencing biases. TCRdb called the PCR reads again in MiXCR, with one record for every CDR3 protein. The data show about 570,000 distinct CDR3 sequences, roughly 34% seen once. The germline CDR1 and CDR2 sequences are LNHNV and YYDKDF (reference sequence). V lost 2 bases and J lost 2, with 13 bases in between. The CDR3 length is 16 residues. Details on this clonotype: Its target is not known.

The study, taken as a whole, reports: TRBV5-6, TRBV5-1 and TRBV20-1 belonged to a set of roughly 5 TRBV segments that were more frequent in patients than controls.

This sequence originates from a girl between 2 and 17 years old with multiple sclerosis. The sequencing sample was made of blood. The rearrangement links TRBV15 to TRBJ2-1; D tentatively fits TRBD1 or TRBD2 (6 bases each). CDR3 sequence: CATSRRGALTYNEQFF. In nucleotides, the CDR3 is TGTGCCACCAGCAGAAGGGGGGCCCTGACCTACAATGAGCAGTTCTTC.